Following are 10 T cell receptor beta chains from one sample sequenced in a study of T cell responses to AZD1222 COVID-19 vaccine (dated by TCRdb to about 2021). Reading the label with the study, this specimen's time point is: baseline before first vaccination. The receptor library was made with the immunoSEQ multiplex PCR assay. The source is immuneACCESS, and TCRdb retained only in-frame sequences with V and J called. Part of the clones is not carried over; for the studies checked, unresolved V genes explain less than half of this, and the remainder is unexplained. This sample holds about 120,000 clones; about 90% were observed only once. The ten largest account for roughly 5.4% of the sample. The sequenced sample was peripheral blood, obtained on day 0 of AZD1222 vaccination. The receptor set was obtained from an adult in good health.

In its sample, this clone was seen a few times. J is TRBJ2-2 and V is TRBV7-3; 10 bases are a match to TRBD2. Germline-derived CDR1 and CDR2 are SGHTA and FQGTGA. CDR3 size: 16 residues. The junction had 5 bases not matched to a gene; V was cut back by 2 bases and J by 5 bases. CDR3 in DNA: TGTGCCAGCAGCTTAGAAGCGGGAGGGCGTACCGGGGAGCTGTTTTTT. It specifies CASSLEAGGRTGELFF.

V usage is TRBV5-1 and J usage is TRBJ1-2; D might be TRBD1 (5 bases). V dropped 4 bases and J dropped 7 bases, with 14 bases sitting between them. Germline V gene sequence: CDR1 SGHRS, CDR2 YFSETQ. CDR3 length: 13 residues. The CDR3 DNA is TGCGCCAGCAGCAGGGGCGCCGGGGGTGGCTACACCTTC. It is translated as CASSRGAGGGYTF.

The gene calls are TRBV6-5 and TRBJ1-1; no clear D gene. The CDR3 length is 10 residues. Germline values: CDR1 MNHEY, CDR2 SVGAGI. With 6 bases removed from V and 5 bases from J, the gap between germline ends came to 4 bases. The CDR3 protein is CASSRTEAFF. The CDR3 nucleotides read TGTGCCAGCAGCAGGACTGAAGCTTTCTTT.

The chain couples TRBV19 to TRBJ1-5; D unresolved. Germline values: CDR1 LNHDA, CDR2 SQIVND (reference sequence). V was clipped by 6 bases and J by 0 bases, with 3 bases between them. The CDR3 totals 12 residues. Here the CDR3 reads CASRYSNQPQHF. For the CDR3, the DNA is TGTGCCAGTAGGTATAGCAATCAGCCCCAGCATTTT.

The rearrangement uses TRBV24-1 and TRBJ1-2, with TRBD1 matching 10 bases. After removal of 4 bases from V and 5 bases from J, the junction contained 12 bases not matched to a gene. Germline V CDR1 and CDR2: KGHDR, SFDVKD. This CDR3 is 17 amino acids long. Written as DNA, the CDR3 is TGTGCCACCAGTGAACGGCCTGCGGACAGGGGGATTTATGGCTACACCTTC. Residues: CATSERPADRGIYGYTF.

The rearrangement links TRBV7-2 to TRBJ1-1; no clear D gene. The CDR3 runs 14 residues. V lost 0 bases and J 5 bases, leaving 10 bases between the germline ends. CDR1 and CDR2 from the germline V gene are SGHTA and FQGNSA. The CDR3 DNA reads as TGTGCCAGCAGCTTAGCCCTAGTGAGGACTGAAGCTTTCTTT. Its translation: CASSLALVRTEAFF.

This rearrangement joins TRBV5-1 to TRBJ1-2, with 10 bases matching TRBD1. The CDR3 has 17 residues. Germline loops: CDR1 SGHRS, CDR2 YFSETQ. Trimming took 4 bases from V and 4 from J; bases not matched to a gene: 13. This CDR3 reads CASSPTGTGAMVYGYTF. As DNA, the CDR3 is TGCGCCAGCAGCCCAACCGGGACAGGGGCTATGGTCTATGGCTACACCTTC. The variable domain in full, completed from reference TRBV5-1 and TRBJ1-2, reads KAGVTQTPRYLIKTRGQQVTLSCSPISGHRSVSWYQQTPGQGLQFLFEYFSETQRNKGNFPGRFSGRQFSNSRSEMNVSTLELGDSALYLCASSPTGTGAMVYGYTFGSGTRLTVV.

CDR3 nucleotide sequence: TGTGCCAGCAGTTTCAGCCCCAGCCGGCCCGGGGAGCTGTTTTTT. It translates to CASSFSPSRPGELFF. The chain has TRBV27 and TRBJ2-2; D is unclear. Germline lookup yields CDR1 MNHEY and CDR2 SMNVEV (reference sequence). V was pared by 3 bases and J by 6 bases, with 14 bases between. The length of the CDR3 is 15 residues.

The chain joins TRBV9 to TRBJ2-1; unclear D gene. The germline CDR1 and CDR2 sequences are SGDLS and YYNGEE. The V end lost 0 bases, the J end lost 3 bases, and 13 bases lay between the germline ends. The CDR3 has 16 amino acids. The CDR3 sequence is CASSVEGLQNYNEQFF. The CDR3 bases are TGTGCCAGCAGCGTAGAAGGGTTGCAGAACTACAATGAGCAGTTCTTC.

The chain joins TRBV15 to TRBJ2-1; no reliable D call. From germline, CDR1 is LNHNV and CDR2 YYDKDF (reference sequence). This CDR3 is built from 14 residues. With 0 bases removed from V and 8 bases from J, the gap between germline ends came to 11 bases. CDR3 DNA: TGTGCCACCAGCAGAGATAGTCGGATGGATGAGCAGTTCTTC. Its translation: CATSRDSRMDEQFF.